The next 21 T cell receptor beta chains were all read from a single sample in a study of CD8 T cells in ankylosing spondylitis. TCRdb independently ran MiXCR on the 5' RACE reads; one entry per CDR3 protein. The sample consists of 340,000 or so distinct CDR3 sequences, around 15% of them appearing once. Sequencing was carried out using blood, either unsorted or a sorted T cell fraction (not recorded which). The origin of the receptors is a male donor with ankylosing spondylitis or in good health (not recorded which).

This clonotype was detected a few times. The J gene is TRBJ2-5, the V gene TRBV6-5; D not resolved. The V and J ends lost 0 bases and 0 bases respectively, with 5 bases between them. The CDR3 has 14 residues. CDR1 and CDR2 (germline): MNHEY, SVGAGI. The chain's CDR3 is CASSYSNNQETQYF. CDR3 nucleotide sequence: TGTGCCAGCAGTTACTCGAACAACCAAGAGACCCAGTACTTC.

This clonotype has just a few counts. The V call is TRBV20-1, the J call TRBJ2-5; D ambiguous. This CDR3 region has 12 residues. Per the germline V gene, CDR1 is DFQATT and CDR2 is SNEGSKA (reference sequence). V was pared by 5 bases and J by 1 base, with 8 bases between. The CDR3 nucleotides are TGCAGTGCTGGAAAGCGCCAAGAGACCCAGTACTTC. Its translation is CSAGKRQETQYF.

In DNA form, the CDR3 reads TGCGCCAGCAGCTTGGCCGGGTCAGGAGAAGAGACCCAGTACTTC. Protein product: CASSLAGSGEETQYF. The V call is TRBV5-1, the J call TRBJ2-5; unclear D gene. The germline V and J ends were trimmed by 0 bases and 3 bases, with 12 bases remaining between them. This CDR3 has 15 residues. The V gene's germline CDR1 is SGHRS and CDR2 YFSETQ.

This clonotype turned up a few times. The chain recombines TRBV12-3 or TRBV12-4 with TRBJ2-7, with D perhaps matching TRBD1 (6 bases). The V and J ends lost 3 bases and 7 bases respectively, with 13 bases between them. The CDR3 loop spans 13 amino acids. The CDR3 reads CASSLVRGGEQYF. CDR3 nucleotides: TGTGCCAGCAGTTTGGTCAGGGGTGGAGAGCAGTACTTC.

The table lists this clonotype with a few counts. This chain uses TRBV4-1 with TRBJ2-7, with D maybe TRBD2 (6 bases). The CDR3 is made up of 14 amino acids. Germline CDR1 reads MGHRA; CDR2 reads YSYEKL. Trimming removed 4 bases at V and 2 bases at J, with 12 bases between. In DNA, the CDR3 is TGCGCCAGCAGCCCGACGGAGGGAGCCTACGAGCAGTACTTC. Translated, it gives CASSPTEGAYEQYF.

This chain connects TRBV4-1 to TRBJ2-3; D is perhaps TRBD1 (5 bases). Between the trimmed V and J ends, which lost 4 bases and 4 bases, there was a span of 9 bases. This CDR3 comprises 13 residues. Germline V gene sequence: CDR1 MGHRA, CDR2 YSYEKL. Here the CDR3 reads CASSPGISDTQYF. The CDR3 region has the DNA TGCGCCAGCAGCCCAGGGATTTCAGATACGCAGTATTTT.

This clonotype was detected a few times. The chain has TRBV25-1 and TRBJ2-2, with 10 bases that match TRBD2. The CDR3 runs 14 residues. The V and J ends lost 6 bases and 4 bases, in that order; junction bases with no gene match: 2. CDR1 and CDR2 from the germline V gene are MGHDK and SYGVNS. The CDR3 loop is CASRPSGGTGELFF. In nucleotides, the CDR3 is TGTGCCAGCAGACCTAGCGGGGGCACCGGGGAGCTGTTTTTT.

This clonotype has more than one count but fewer than ten. The rearrangement joins TRBV6-1 to TRBJ1-1; D not certain. The CDR3 loop spans 14 amino acids. Trimming removed 5 bases from V and 1 base from J, with 11 bases in between. Germline V CDR1 and CDR2: MNHNS, SASEGT. CDR3 coding DNA: TGTGCCAGCAGTATGGGCGTTCGGAACACTGAAGCTTTCTTT. Amino acids: CASSMGVRNTEAFF.

This clonotype has more than one count but fewer than ten. The chain links TRBV7-6 to TRBJ2-3; 9 nucleotides line up with TRBD1. The CDR3 covers 15 residues. CDR1 is SGHVS, CDR2 FNYEAQ, per germline. Losses at the gene ends were 5 bases for V and 3 bases for J; bases not matched to a gene: 6. CDR3 coding DNA: TGTGCCAGCAGCGAATGGGGACAGGGAACAGATACGCAGTATTTT. This codes for CASSEWGQGTDTQYF.

The table lists this clonotype with a few counts. The chain carries TRBV5-1 and TRBJ1-5, with 7 bases fitting TRBD1. The CDR3 loop spans 16 amino acids. With 0 bases clipped from V and 4 bases from J, the junction kept 7 bases outside the gene matches. Germline loops: CDR1 SGHRS, CDR2 YFSETQ. The CDR3: CASSLEGGAANQPQHF. CDR3 coding DNA: TGCGCCAGCAGCTTGGAAGGGGGCGCAGCGAATCAGCCCCAGCATTTT.

This sequence joins TRBV20-1 and TRBJ2-7; TRBD1 matches at 8 bases. The CDR3 loop spans 12 amino acids. Germline trimming cut 6 bases from V and 6 bases from J; bases unmatched to any gene: 7. Per germline, CDR1 DFQATT and CDR2 SNEGSKA (reference sequence). In DNA, the CDR3 is TGCAGTGCCAGCAGGGGGCAGGGCGAGCAGTACTTC. Translating gives CSASRGQGEQYF.

This clonotype was seen at least ten times. This chain uses TRBV12-3 or TRBV12-4 with TRBJ1-6; no firm D call. V lost 6 bases to trimming and J lost 6 bases, with 12 bases between them. The CDR3 is 14 amino acids. The CDR3 DNA is TGTGCCAGCAGGAGGACGGAGACTAATTCACCCCTCCACTTT. Its protein is CASRRTETNSPLHF.

This clonotype was detected only once. The chain links TRBV3-1 to TRBJ2-7; D gene ambiguous. Trimming cost V 2 bases and J 3 bases, with 5 bases left between them. Germline assignment: CDR1 LGHDT and CDR2 YNNKEL (reference sequence). The CDR3 length is 12 residues. The CDR3 loop is CASSQRDYEQYF. The CDR3 DNA follows: TGTGCCAGCAGCCAACGAGACTACGAGCAGTACTTC.

V is TRBV5-1 and J is TRBJ2-1, with 7 bases aligning to TRBD1. This CDR3 has 13 amino acids. CDR1 and CDR2 (germline): SGHRS, YFSETQ. V lost 7 bases to trimming and J lost 3 bases; unmatched junction nucleotides: 4. CDR3 coding DNA: TGCGCCAGCCGAGGGGGCCTCTACAATGAGCAGTTCTTC. This encodes CASRGGLYNEQFF.

This chain uses TRBV18 with TRBJ2-5, with 10 bases that match TRBD1. After removal of 3 bases from V and 4 bases from J, the junction contained 8 bases not matched to a gene. CDR3 length equals 16 residues. Germline V gene lookup returns CDR1 KGHSH and CDR2 LQKENI. CDR3 region: CASSPEPGQGRETQYF. The CDR3 DNA reads as TGTGCCAGCTCACCCGAACCGGGACAGGGGAGAGAGACCCAGTACTTC.

This clonotype was counted at least ten times. The chain couples TRBV28 to TRBJ2-2; D possibly corresponds to TRBD2 (5 bases). This CDR3 is built from 15 residues. The germline V and J ends were trimmed by 2 bases and 3 bases, with 10 bases remaining between them. The germline CDR1 and CDR2 sequences are MDHEN and SYDVKM. The CDR3 DNA reads TGTGCCAGCAGTTTAGCCAGCGGATACACCGGGGAGCTGTTTTTT. It codes for CASSLASGYTGELFF.

Only one count was recorded for this clonotype. The chain links TRBV7-8 to TRBJ2-7; possible D gene TRBD2, 6 bases. Trimming left V 5 bases short and J 7 bases short, with 24 bases between. In germline, CDR1 is SGHVS, CDR2 FQNEAQ. The CDR3 runs 16 residues. CDR3 in DNA: TGTGCCAGCAGCCCTGTCGGCGGGGCAGCCCCTAAGGAGCAGTACTTC. Translated, it gives CASSPVGGAAPKEQYF. The full variable domain, in which reference TRBV7-8 and TRBJ2-7 provide the parts outside the CDR3, is GAGVSQSPRYKVAKRGQDVALRCDPISGHVSLFWYQQALGQGPEFLTYFQNEAQLDKSGLPSDRFFAERPEGSVSTLKIQRTQQEDSAVYLCASSPVGGAAPKEQYFGPGTRLTVT.

This clonotype was observed a few times. CDR3 loop: CASSQDRQVMGEQFF. The CDR3 coding sequence is TGTGCCAGCAGCCAAGACCGACAGGTTATGGGTGAGCAGTTCTTC. The rearrangement uses TRBV4-2 and TRBJ2-1; D is possibly TRBD1 (6 bases). Germline V CDR1 and CDR2: LGHNA, YNFKEQ. Trimming removed 0 bases from V and 9 bases from J, with 15 bases in between. This CDR3 spans 15 amino acids.

The table lists this clonotype with a few counts. The chain is built from TRBV21-1 and TRBJ2-5; the table names TRBD1, a call not compared with the DNA. TRBV21-1 counts as a pseudogene. This CDR3 has 17 residues. This CDR3 reads CASSHRRAYGYQETQYF. In DNA form, the CDR3 reads TGTGCCAGCAGCCATCGTCGGGCGTACGGGTACCAAGAGACCCAGTACTTC.

V and J are TRBV10-3 and TRBJ2-5; D unresolved. The CDR3 spans 13 residues. Germline CDR1 ENHRY, CDR2 SYGVKD. The V gene lost 10 bases and the J gene lost 2 bases, with 14 bases spanning the gap. CDR3 in DNA: TGTGCCACAGCCGTTGGCGGACAAGAGACCCAGTACTTC. Its protein product is CATAVGGQETQYF.

This clonotype was seen a few times. The rearrangement uses TRBV5-1 and TRBJ2-3; possible D gene TRBD2, 7 bases. V was pared by 4 bases and J by 2 bases, with 14 bases between. CDR1 and CDR2 (germline): SGHRS, YFSETQ. This CDR3 contains 15 residues. CDR3 in DNA: TGCGCCAGCAGCAGGAGGGGGGGACCCACAGATACGCAGTATTTT. Encoded protein: CASSRRGGPTDTQYF.